The T cell receptor beta chain under discussion was sequenced for a study of cytomegalovirus exposure and HLA in healthy donors. Study-level background: The approximately 680 first-cohort repertoires and the 100 to 150 validation repertoires shared the same platform, a later analysis reported.

After removal of 3 bases from V and 5 bases from J, the junction contained 7 bases not matched to a gene. Germline-derived CDR1 and CDR2 are ENHRY and SYGVKD. This CDR3 is 15 amino acids long. As regards this clone: The antigen remains undetermined.

The protocol was immunoSEQ multiplex PCR, while the TCRdb copy is restricted to in-frame clones and leaves out a portion. This repertoire shows under 200,000 clones, less than 90% found once; its top ten account for roughly 6%. Study-level points and caveats: Diagnosis of cytomegalovirus status made by the classifier reportedly showed high specificity and sensitivity. It was approximately 150 TCR beta chains that were listed as cytomegalovirus-associated.

The chain recombines TRBV10-3 with TRBJ2-7, with TRBD1 matching over 10 bases. The sequenced sample consisted of PBMCs. The sequence came from a woman between 25 and 40 years old in good health and CMV-seronegative. This CDR3 reads CAISEVIGTGDEQYF. In DNA, the CDR3 is TGTGCCATCAGTGAAGTCATAGGGACAGGGGACGAGCAGTACTTC.